The T cell receptor beta chain described here comes from a study of technical replicates of blood from a handful of donors (dated by TCRdb to 2015 to 2018). Receptors were amplified or captured by the immunoSEQ multiplex PCR assay. Here the immuneACCESS table is served through TCRdb, limited to in-frame sequences with V and J called. Missing clones are a known gap in these copies; in checked studies unresolved V genes cover under half, and the rest lacks a known reason. Counted in this sample were approximately 75,000 clones; 95% to 98% of them appeared once. Of the sample, under 0.35% falls within the top ten clones. The CDR3 covers 12 residues, taking in both the cysteine and the phenylalanine. Here the CDR3 DNA is all that survives: 36 bases in frame from base 1. CDR1 and CDR2 (SNHLY, FYNNEI) derive from the germline V gene. The junction shows trimming of 6 bases on V and 11 bases on J, and the gene matches do not reach 8 bases of it.

This clone was counted once. This receptor's antigen is unknown. The sample holds no much larger clone one base away, and base qualities are not on file. The receptor's source is a human donor in good health. The chain joins TRBV2 to TRBJ2-3; TRBD2 lines up with 7 middle nucleotides. The sequenced sample was T cells isolated from PBMCs. The nucleotide sequence reads TGTGCCAGCAGCGCGACTAGCCATGGGCAGTATTTT. Its protein reads: CASSATSHGQYF.